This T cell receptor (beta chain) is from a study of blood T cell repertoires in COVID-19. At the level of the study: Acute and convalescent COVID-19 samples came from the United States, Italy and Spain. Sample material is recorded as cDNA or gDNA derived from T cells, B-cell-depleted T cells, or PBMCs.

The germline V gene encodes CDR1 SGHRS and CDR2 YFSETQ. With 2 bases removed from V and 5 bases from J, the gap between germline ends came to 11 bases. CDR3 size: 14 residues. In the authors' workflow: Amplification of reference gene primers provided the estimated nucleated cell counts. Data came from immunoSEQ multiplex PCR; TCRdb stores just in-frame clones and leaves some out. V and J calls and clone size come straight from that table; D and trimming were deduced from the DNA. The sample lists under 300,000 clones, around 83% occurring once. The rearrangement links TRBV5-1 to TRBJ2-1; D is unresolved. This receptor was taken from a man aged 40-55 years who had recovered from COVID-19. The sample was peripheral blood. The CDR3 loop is CASSFRTPNNEQFF. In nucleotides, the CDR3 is TGCGCCAGCAGCTTCCGAACACCCAACAATGAGCAGTTCTTC.